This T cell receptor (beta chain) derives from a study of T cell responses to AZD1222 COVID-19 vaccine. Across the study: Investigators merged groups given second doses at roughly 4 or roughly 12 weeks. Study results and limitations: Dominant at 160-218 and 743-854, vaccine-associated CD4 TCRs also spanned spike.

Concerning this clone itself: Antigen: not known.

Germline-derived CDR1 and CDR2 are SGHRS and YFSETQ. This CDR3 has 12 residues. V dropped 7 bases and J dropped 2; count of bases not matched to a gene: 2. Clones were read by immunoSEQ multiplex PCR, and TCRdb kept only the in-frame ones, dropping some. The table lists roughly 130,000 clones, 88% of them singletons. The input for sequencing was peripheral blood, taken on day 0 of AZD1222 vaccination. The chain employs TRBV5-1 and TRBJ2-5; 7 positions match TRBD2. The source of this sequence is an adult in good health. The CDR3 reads CASGEGQETQYF. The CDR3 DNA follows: TGCGCCAGCGGGGAGGGGCAAGAGACCCAGTACTTC.